This TCR beta chain stems from a study of CXCR3 chemokines and chemotherapy response in bladder cancer. CDR3 length: 13 amino acids. The V gene's germline CDR1 is SGHAT and CDR2 FQNNGV. V lost 5 bases and J 1 base, leaving 8 bases between the germline ends. This clonotype came up many times. TCRdb passed the PCR reads through MiXCR, listing each CDR3 protein once. There are roughly 8,000 distinct CDR3 sequences in the sample; roughly 13% occur only once, and approximately 16% lies in the top ten. The TCR comes from a human donor with bladder cancer that responded to neoadjuvant chemotherapy. The sample here was taken from a patient whose treatment included neoadjuvant chemotherapy. V usage is TRBV11-2 and J usage is TRBJ2-5; D is undetermined. CDR3 sequence: CASSRVSQETQYF. Written as DNA, the CDR3 is TGTGCCAGCAGCCGGGTTTCCCAAGAGACCCAGTACTTC.